This T cell receptor (beta chain) was captured by sequencing in a study of identical twins. General study findings and limits: For out-of-frame beta sequences, excess twin sharing was weaker.

TCRdb reanalysed the 5' RACE reads using MiXCR and keeps one entry per CDR3 protein. Of 200,000 to 250,000 distinct CDR3 sequences in the sample, roughly 12% were seen once. Regarding this clonotype: The antigen remains undetermined.

Germline V lookup: CDR1 MNHEY, CDR2 SMNVEV (reference sequence). The V and J ends lost 7 bases and 6 bases respectively, with 19 bases between them. There are 15 residues in the CDR3. A further study also used this sample, focusing on yellow fever vaccine responses in identical twins.

This TCR came from a woman aged 18-29 years in good health. The chain carries TRBV27 and TRBJ2-1; TRBD2 is a possible D gene (5 bases). The sequencing sample was made of memory (CD45RO+) T cells sorted from blood. DNA of the CDR3: TGTGCCAGCACCCCGGACCGCCTCGAGGGCAATGAGCAGTTCTTC. Encoded protein: CASTPDRLEGNEQFF.